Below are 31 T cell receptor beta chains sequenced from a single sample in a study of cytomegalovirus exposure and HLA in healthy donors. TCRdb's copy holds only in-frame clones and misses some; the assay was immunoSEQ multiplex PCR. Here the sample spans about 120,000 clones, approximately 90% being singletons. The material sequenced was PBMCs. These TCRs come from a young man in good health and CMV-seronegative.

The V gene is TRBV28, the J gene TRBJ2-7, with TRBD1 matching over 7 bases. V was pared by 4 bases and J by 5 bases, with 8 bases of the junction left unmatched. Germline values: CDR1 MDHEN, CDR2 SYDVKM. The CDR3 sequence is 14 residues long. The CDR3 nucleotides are TGTGCCAGCAGTTCGCCGACAGGGTGGAACGAGCAGTACTTC. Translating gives CASSSPTGWNEQYF.

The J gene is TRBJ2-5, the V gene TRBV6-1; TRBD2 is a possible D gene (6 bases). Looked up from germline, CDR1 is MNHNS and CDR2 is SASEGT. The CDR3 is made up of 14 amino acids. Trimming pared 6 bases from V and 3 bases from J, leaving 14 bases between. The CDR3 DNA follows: TGTGCCAGCAGGCCCCGGGGGACGGAAGAGACCCAGTACTTC. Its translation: CASRPRGTEETQYF.

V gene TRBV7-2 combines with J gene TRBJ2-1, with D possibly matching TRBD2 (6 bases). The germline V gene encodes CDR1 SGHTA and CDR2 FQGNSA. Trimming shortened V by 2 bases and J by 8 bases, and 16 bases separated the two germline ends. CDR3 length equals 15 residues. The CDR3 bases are TGTGCCAGCAGCTTATCGAGTCAGGAGGGCCATGAGCAGTTCTTC. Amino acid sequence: CASSLSSQEGHEQFF.

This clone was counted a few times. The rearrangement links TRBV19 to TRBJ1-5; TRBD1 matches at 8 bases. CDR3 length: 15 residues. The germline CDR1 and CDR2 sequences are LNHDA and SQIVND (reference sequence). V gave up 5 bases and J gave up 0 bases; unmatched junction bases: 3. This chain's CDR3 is CASSGQGLSNQPQHF. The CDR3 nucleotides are TGTGCCAGTAGTGGACAGGGCCTTAGCAATCAGCCCCAGCATTTT.

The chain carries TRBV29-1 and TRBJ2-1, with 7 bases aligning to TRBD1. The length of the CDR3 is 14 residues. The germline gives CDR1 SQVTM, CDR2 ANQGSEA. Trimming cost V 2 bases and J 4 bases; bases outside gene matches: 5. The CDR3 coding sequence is TGCAGCGTTGAAATAGCACAGGGGTACAATGAGCAGTTCTTC. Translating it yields CSVEIAQGYNEQFF.

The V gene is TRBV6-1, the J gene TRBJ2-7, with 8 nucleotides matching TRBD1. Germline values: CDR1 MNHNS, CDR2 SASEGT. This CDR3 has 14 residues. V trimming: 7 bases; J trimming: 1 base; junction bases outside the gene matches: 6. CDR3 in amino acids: CASKIDRGSYEQYF. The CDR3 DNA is TGTGCCAGCAAGATCGACAGGGGTTCCTACGAGCAGTACTTC.

CDR3 DNA: TGTGCCAGCTCACCACTGGCGGAAAGCTCTGGAAACACCATATATTTT. This translates into CASSPLAESSGNTIYF. The chain combines TRBV18 with TRBJ1-3; D is unresolved. CDR1 is KGHSH and CDR2 is LQKENI in the germline V gene. This CDR3 has 16 amino acids. The V end lost 1 base, the J end lost 0 bases, and 10 bases lay between the germline ends.

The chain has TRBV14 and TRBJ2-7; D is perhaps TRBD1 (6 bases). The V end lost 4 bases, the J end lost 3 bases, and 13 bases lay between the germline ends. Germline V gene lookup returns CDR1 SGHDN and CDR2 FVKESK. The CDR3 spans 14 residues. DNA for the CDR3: TGTGCCAGCAGCCGAGCAGGGGCTGGCTACGAGCAGTACTTC. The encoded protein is CASSRAGAGYEQYF.

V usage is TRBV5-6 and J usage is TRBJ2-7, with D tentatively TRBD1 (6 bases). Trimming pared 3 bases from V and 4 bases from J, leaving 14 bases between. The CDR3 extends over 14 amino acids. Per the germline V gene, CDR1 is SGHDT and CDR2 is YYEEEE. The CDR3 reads CASSSWTVRYEQYF. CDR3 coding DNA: TGTGCCAGCAGCTCCTGGACAGTAAGATACGAGCAGTACTTC.

CDR3 protein: CASSFRGQVSGYTF. The CDR3, as DNA: TGTGCCAGCAGTTTCCGAGGACAGGTCTCTGGCTACACCTTC. The gene calls are TRBV6-5 and TRBJ1-2; 7 nucleotides align to TRBD1. This CDR3 has 14 amino acids. Trimming cost V 4 bases and J 7 bases; bases outside gene matches: 9. The V gene's germline CDR1 is MNHEY and CDR2 SVGAGI.

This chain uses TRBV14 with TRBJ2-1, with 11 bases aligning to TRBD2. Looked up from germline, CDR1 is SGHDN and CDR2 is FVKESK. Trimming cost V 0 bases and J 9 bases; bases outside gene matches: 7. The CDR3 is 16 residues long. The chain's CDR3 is CASSQDSLAGVVEQFF. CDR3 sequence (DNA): TGTGCCAGCAGCCAAGATTCACTAGCGGGAGTCGTTGAGCAGTTCTTC.

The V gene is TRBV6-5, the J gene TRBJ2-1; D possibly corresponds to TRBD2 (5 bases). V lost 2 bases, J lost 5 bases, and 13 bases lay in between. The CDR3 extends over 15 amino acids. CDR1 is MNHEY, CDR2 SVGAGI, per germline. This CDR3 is CASSYGLAGNNEQFF. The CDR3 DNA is TGTGCCAGCAGTTACGGGCTAGCAGGCAACAATGAGCAGTTCTTC.

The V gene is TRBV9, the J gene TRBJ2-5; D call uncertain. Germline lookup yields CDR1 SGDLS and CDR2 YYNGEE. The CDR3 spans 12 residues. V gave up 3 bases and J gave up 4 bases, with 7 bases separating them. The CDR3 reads CASSGQLETQYF. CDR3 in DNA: TGTGCCAGCAGCGGGCAATTAGAGACCCAGTACTTC.

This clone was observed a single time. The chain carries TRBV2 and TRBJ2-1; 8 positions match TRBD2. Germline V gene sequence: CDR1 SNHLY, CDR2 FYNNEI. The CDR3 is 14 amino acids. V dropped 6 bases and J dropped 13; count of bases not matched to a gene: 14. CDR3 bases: TGTGCCAGCAGAACCCGACTAGCGCGTTTCGAACAGTTCTTC. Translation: CASRTRLARFEQFF. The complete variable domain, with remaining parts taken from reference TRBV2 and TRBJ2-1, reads EPEVTQTPSHQVTQMGQEVILRCVPISNHLYFYWYRQILGQKVEFLVSFYNNEISEKSEIFDDQFSVERPDGSNFTLKIRSTKLEDSAMYFCASRTRLARFEQFFGPGTRLTVL.

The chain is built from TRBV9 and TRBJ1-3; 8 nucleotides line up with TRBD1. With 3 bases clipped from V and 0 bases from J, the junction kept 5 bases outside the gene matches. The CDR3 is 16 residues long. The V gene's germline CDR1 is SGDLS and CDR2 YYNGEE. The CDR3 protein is CASSAQGVRSGNTIYF. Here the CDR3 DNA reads TGTGCCAGCAGCGCACAGGGGGTTCGCTCTGGAAACACCATATATTTT.

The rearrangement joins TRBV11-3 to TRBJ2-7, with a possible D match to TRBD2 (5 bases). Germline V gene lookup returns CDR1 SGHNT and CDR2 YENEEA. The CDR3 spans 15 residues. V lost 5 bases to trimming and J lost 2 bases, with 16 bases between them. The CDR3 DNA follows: TGTGCCAGCAGCCACCTCGTGGGAGCGACCTACGAGCAGTACTTC. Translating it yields CASSHLVGATYEQYF.

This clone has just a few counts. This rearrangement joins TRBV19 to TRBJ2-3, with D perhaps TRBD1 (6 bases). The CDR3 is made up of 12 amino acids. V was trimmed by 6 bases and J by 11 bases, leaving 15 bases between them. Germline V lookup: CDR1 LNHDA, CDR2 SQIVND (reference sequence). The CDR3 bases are TGTGCCAGTAGGCACCCTCCAGGGGAGCAGTATTTT. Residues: CASRHPPGEQYF.

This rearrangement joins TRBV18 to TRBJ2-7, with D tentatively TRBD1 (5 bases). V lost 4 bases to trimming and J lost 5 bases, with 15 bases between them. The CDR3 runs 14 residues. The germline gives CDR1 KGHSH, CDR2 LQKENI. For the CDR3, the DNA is TGTGCCAGCTCACTGATCCCAGGGATAGACGAGCAGTACTTC. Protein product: CASSLIPGIDEQYF.

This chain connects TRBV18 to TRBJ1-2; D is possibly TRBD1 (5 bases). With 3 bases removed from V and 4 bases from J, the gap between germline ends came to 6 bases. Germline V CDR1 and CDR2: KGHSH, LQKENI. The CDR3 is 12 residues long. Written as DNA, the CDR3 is TGTGCCAGCTCACCTGACAGCTATGGCTACACCTTC. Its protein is CASSPDSYGYTF.

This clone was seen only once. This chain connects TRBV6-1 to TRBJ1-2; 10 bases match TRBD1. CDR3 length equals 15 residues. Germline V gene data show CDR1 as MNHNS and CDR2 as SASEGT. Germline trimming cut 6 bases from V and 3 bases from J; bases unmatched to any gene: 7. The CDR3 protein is CASSGSGTGDYGYTF. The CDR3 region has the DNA TGTGCCAGCAGCGGCTCGGGGACAGGGGACTATGGCTACACCTTC.

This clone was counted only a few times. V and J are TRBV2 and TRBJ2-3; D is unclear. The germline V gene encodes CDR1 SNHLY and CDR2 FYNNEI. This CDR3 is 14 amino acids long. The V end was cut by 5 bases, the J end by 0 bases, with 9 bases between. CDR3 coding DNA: TGTGCCAGCAGTCCCCCTACCAGCACAGATACGCAGTATTTT. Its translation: CASSPPTSTDTQYF.

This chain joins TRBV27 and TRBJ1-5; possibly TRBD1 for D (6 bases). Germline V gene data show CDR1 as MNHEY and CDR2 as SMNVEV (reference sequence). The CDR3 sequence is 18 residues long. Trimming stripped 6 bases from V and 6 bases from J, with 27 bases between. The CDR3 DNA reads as TGTGCCAGCAGCTCGATACGGACAGAGAACAGCAGGGCTCAGCCCCAGCATTTT. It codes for CASSSIRTENSRAQPQHF.

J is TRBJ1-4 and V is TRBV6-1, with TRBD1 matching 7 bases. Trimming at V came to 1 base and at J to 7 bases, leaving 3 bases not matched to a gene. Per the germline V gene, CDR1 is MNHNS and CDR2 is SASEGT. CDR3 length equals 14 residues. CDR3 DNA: TGTGCCAGCAGTGAAGGACAGGGTTTTGAAAAACTGTTTTTT. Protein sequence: CASSEGQGFEKLFF.

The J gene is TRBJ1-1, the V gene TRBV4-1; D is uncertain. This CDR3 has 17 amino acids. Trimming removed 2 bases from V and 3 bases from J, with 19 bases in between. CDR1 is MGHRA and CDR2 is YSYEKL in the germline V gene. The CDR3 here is CASSQSPARGRHTEAFF. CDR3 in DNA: TGCGCCAGCAGCCAATCCCCAGCCCGGGGTCGACACACTGAAGCTTTCTTT.

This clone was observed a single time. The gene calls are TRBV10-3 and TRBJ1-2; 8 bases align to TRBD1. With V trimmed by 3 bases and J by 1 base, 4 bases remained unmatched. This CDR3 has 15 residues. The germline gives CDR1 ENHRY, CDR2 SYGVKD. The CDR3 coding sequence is TGTGCCATCAGTGAAAGGGACAGGAGTAACTATGGCTACACCTTC. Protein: CAISERDRSNYGYTF.

CDR3 in DNA: TGTGCCAGTAGTATAGCGGGACAGGGGACGGCACCCCTCCACTTT. This gives the protein CASSIAGQGTAPLHF. The rearrangement uses TRBV19 and TRBJ1-6, with TRBD1 matching 10 bases. This CDR3 is 15 amino acids long. The V gene's germline CDR1 is LNHDA and CDR2 SQIVND (reference sequence). J lost 11 bases, V lost 1 base, and 5 bases had no gene match. The whole variable domain, remainder taken from reference TRBV19 and TRBJ1-6, is DGGITQSPKYLFRKEGQNVTLSCEQNLNHDAMYWYRQDPGQGLRLIYYSQIVNDFQKGDIAEGYSVSREKKESFPLTVTSAQKNPTAFYLCASSIAGQGTAPLHFGNGTRLTVT.

The CDR3 bases are TGCAGCGTTCGGGACAGGGGAATTGGAGCTTTCTTT. Translation: CSVRDRGIGAFF. This chain connects TRBV29-1 to TRBJ1-1; 10 nucleotides align to TRBD1. The germline V gene has CDR1 SQVTM and CDR2 ANQGSEA. Trimming cost V 5 bases and J 10 bases; bases outside gene matches: 7. The CDR3 consists of 12 residues.

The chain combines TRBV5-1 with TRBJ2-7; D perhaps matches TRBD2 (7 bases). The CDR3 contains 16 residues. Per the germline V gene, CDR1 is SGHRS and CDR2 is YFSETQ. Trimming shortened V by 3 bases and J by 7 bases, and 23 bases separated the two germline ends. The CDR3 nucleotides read TGCGCCAGCAGCTCGGGGGGCACAACAATATCGGGAGAGCAGTACTTC. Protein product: CASSSGGTTISGEQYF.

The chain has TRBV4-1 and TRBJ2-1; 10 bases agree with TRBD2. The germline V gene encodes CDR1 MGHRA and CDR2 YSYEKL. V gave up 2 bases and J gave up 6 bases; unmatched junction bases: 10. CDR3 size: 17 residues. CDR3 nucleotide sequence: TGCGCCAGCAGCCAACTAGCGGGGGATGTAGAGGGCAATGAGCAGTTCTTC. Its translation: CASSQLAGDVEGNEQFF.

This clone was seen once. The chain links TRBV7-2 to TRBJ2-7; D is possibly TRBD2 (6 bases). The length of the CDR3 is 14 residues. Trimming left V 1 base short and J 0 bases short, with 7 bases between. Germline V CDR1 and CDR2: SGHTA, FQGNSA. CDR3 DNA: TGTGCCAGCAGCTTAGGCGGGATCTCCTACGAGCAGTACTTC. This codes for CASSLGGISYEQYF.

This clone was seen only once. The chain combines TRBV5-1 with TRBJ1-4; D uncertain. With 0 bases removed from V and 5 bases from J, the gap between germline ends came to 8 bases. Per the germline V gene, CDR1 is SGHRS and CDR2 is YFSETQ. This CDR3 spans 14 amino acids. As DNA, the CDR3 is TGCGCCAGCAGCTTGGCCGGGAAAAATGAAAAACTGTTTTTT. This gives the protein CASSLAGKNEKLFF.